Listed below are T cell receptor beta chains from one sample, sequenced in a study of blood T cell repertoires in COVID-19. Assay: immunoSEQ multiplex PCR; the TCRdb copy retains only in-frame clones and omits some. Among 200,000 to 300,000 clones, approximately 86% were seen once, and the ten largest hold 1.5% to 2%. Specimen: peripheral blood. These receptors came from a young man with active or convalescent COVID-19. Each CDR3 is given with its conserved first and last residue. D genes are given only for firm matches. Clone size, where shown, is once, few, many, or a class for clones that have expanded.

j_gene	abundance	len	v_gene	d_gene	CDR3aa	CDR3nt
TRBJ2-7	-	15	TRBV15	-	CATSRDSVDSDEQYF	TGTGCCACCAGCAGAGATTCCGTAGATTCGGACGAGCAGTACTTC
TRBJ2-7	once	18	TRBV9	TRBD1	CASSPLGELGQIRDEQYF	TGTGCCAGCAGCCCGCTGGGTGAGTTGGGACAGATTCGGGACGAGCAGTACTTC
TRBJ2-7	-	17	TRBV7-8	TRBD1	CASSLTGATGKTYEQYF	TGTGCCAGCAGCTTAACAGGGGCTACCGGGAAAACCTACGAGCAGTACTTC
TRBJ2-7	-	15	TRBV6-2/TRBV6-3	TRBD1	CASSWTGLPSYEQYF	TGTGCCAGCAGTTGGACAGGGTTGCCCTCCTACGAGCAGTACTTC
TRBJ1-1	-	13	TRBV19	-	CASSPRFSTEAFF	TGTGCCAGTAGTCCTCGTTTTAGCACTGAAGCTTTCTTT
TRBJ1-6	-	13	TRBV9	-	CASSEGGDSPLHF	TGTGCCAGCAGCGAGGGGGGGGATTCACCCCTCCACTTT
TRBJ1-5	-	15	TRBV4-1	TRBD1	CASSQGQGDWQPQHF	TGCGCCAGCAGCCAAGGGCAGGGGGATTGGCAGCCCCAGCATTTT
TRBJ1-3	-	14	TRBV3-1/TRBV3-2	TRBD1	CASSRDRVGNTIYF	TGTGCCAGCAGTCGGGACAGGGTTGGAAACACCATATATTTT
TRBJ1-5	once	14	TRBV5-1	-	CARHSGMSNQPQHF	TGCGCCAGGCATTCGGGTATGAGCAATCAGCCCCAGCATTTT
TRBJ2-7	-	11	TRBV23-1	-	CADRKSYEQYF	TGCGCCGACAGAAAATCCTACGAGCAGTACTTC
TRBJ2-7	-	13	TRBV12-3/TRBV12-4	TRBD1	CASSSLGGSEQYF	TGTGCCAGCAGTTCTTTAGGGGGCAGCGAGCAGTACTTC
TRBJ1-5	-	14	TRBV6-5	-	CASSPRGFGQPQHF	TGTGCCAGCAGTCCTCGGGGGTTCGGTCAGCCCCAGCATTTT
TRBJ2-6	-	15	TRBV6-5	-	CASLTGDGGANVLTF	TGTGCCAGCCTGACGGGAGACGGCGGGGCCAACGTCCTGACTTTC
TRBJ2-4	-	16	TRBV9	TRBD2	CASSVGKASGGNIQYF	TGTGCCAGCAGCGTAGGGAAGGCTAGCGGGGGTAACATTCAGTACTTC
TRBJ2-3	-	18	TRBV4-2	TRBD2	CASSQDNQTSGGAGTQYF	TGTGCCAGCAGCCAAGATAATCAGACTAGCGGGGGGGCAGGGACGCAGTATTTT
TRBJ2-1	-	16	TRBV27	-	CASSLYRGGSTFEQFF	TGTGCCAGCAGTTTATACCGCGGGGGCAGTACATTTGAGCAGTTCTTC
TRBJ1-5	-	17	TRBV7-6	-	CASSLEAGFRGNQPQHF	TGTGCCAGCAGCTTAGAGGCCGGTTTCAGAGGGAATCAGCCCCAGCATTTT
TRBJ1-6	few	15	TRBV11-3	-	CASSLDSTAGSPLHF	TGTGCCAGCAGCTTAGATAGCACAGCGGGTTCACCCCTCCACTTT
TRBJ1-2	-	13	TRBV29-1	-	CSSARGGDYGYTF	TGCAGCTCGGCCCGGGGCGGGGACTATGGCTACACCTTC
TRBJ1-3	-	14	TRBV9	-	CASSRILSGNTIYF	TGTGCCAGCAGCCGCATACTTTCTGGAAACACCATATATTTT
TRBJ1-6	-	13	TRBV2	-	CATSTTGGSPLHF	TGTGCCACCTCGACGACGGGGGGATCACCCCTCCACTTT
TRBJ2-3	-	17	TRBV10-3	TRBD2	CAISDSSGGAPPDTQYF	TGTGCCATCAGCGATTCTAGCGGGGGGGCCCCCCCAGATACGCAGTATTTT
TRBJ2-3	-	15	TRBV7-3	TRBD2	CASSPSGGASDTQYF	TGTGCCAGCAGCCCTAGCGGGGGGGCTTCAGATACGCAGTATTTT
TRBJ2-3	once	15	TRBV6-4	TRBD1	CASSDRGTDTDTQYF	TGTGCCAGCAGTGACCGTGGGACAGACACAGATACGCAGTATTTT
TRBJ2-5	-	14	TRBV4-3	TRBD1	CASSQGETGGTQYF	TGCGCCAGCAGCCAAGGCGAGACAGGGGGGACCCAGTACTTC
TRBJ2-3	-	17	TRBV7-9	TRBD2	CASSLGAQGLGRDTQYF	TGTGCCAGCAGCCTCGGAGCGCAGGGACTAGGTCGAGATACGCAGTATTTT